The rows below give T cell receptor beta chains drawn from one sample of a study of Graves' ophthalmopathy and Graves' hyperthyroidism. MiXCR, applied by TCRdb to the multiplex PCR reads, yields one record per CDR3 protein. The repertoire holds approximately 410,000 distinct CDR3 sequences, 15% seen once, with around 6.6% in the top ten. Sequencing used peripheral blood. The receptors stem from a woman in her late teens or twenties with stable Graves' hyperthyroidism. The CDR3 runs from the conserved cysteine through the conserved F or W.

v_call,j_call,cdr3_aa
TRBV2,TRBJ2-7,CASSGTSGTYEQYF
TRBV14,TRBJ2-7,CASSQGLRYSYEQYF
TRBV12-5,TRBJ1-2,CASGLSDREPYGYTF
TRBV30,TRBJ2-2,CAWSSREIGELFF
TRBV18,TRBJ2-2,CASSPPFGQNTGELFF
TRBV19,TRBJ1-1,CATIPGGKNTEAFF
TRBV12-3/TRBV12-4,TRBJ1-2,CASSLFPAYGYTF
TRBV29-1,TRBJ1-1,CSVTDRYGDTEAFF
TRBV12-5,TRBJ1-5,CASGFVRGSNQPQHF
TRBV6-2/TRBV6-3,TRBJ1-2,CASTPQGQNYGYTF
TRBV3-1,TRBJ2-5,CASSHRTGETQYF
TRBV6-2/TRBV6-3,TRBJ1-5,CASSFDRVGNQPQHF
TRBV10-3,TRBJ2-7,CATRRGGEYEQYF
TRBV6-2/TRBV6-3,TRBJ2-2,CASSTNTGELFF
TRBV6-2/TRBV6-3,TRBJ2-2,CASSSTTSGGMNTGELFF
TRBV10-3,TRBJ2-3,CAISELHTGTSTDTQYF
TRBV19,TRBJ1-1,CASNSPGHMNTEAFF
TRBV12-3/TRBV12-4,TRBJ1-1,CASGGYGNTEAFF
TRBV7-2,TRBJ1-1,CASSLATVPNTEAFF
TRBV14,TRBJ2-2,CASSQELYTGELFF
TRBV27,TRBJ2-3,CASSPRPDTQYF
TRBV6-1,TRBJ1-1,CASSETDNTEAFF
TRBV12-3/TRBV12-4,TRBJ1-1,CASSLSVYENTEAFF
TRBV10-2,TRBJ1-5,CASSPTGAINQPQHF
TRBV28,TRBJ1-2,CASSFQSGGYTF
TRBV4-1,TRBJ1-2,CASSLFLGDLNYGYTF
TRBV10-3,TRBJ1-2,CAISPTPAPPQNGYTF
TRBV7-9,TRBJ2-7,CASSTGRNEQYF
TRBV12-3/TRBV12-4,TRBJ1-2,CASSPTPGQGYTF
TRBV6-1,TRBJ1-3,CASSPIGVLPGNTIYF
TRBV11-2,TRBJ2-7,CASSPSGLAVSYEQYF
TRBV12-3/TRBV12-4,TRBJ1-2,CASSLGTANYGYTF
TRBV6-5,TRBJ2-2,CASSFRDSHTGELFF
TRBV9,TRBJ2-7,CASSESPSVEQYF
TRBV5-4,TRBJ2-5,CASRLAGTQETQYF
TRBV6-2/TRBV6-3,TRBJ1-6,CASSFTYEQYFGPANNSPLHF
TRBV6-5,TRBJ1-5,CASGLTRNQPQHF
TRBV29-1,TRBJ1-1,CSATAYTGDTEAFF
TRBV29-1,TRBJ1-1,CSAQTGSMNTEAFF
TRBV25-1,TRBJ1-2,CASSEYWGHYGYTF
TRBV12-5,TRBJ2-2,CASRSTGDGDLFF
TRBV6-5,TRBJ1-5,CASQVGGPQHF
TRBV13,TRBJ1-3,CASSLFPGGSGNTIYF
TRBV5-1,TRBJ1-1,CASSSGAKNTEAFF
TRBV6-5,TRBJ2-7,CASSYPISTGSYEQYF
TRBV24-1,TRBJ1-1,CATRQGIHTEAFF
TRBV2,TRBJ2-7,CASRPLAGASYEQYF
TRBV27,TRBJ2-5,CASSRRGGALGYQETQYF
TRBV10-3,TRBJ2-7,CAISPSSGGSSYEQYF
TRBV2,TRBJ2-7,CASNGQGDSSYEQYF
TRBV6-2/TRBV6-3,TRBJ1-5,CASRLYGDNQPQHF
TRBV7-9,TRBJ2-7,CASSPPSVREQYF
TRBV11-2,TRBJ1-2,CASSLNGASKGSYGYTF
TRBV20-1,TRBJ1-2,CSADTRPGAYGYTF
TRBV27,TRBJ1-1,CASSLGTGSTEAFF
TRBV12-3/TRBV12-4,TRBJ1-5,CASSLDRQGGGGNQPQHF
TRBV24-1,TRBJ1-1,CATSDSRQGKMNTEAFF
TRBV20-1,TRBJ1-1,CSARGPAEAFF
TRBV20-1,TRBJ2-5,CSAREARGWETQYF
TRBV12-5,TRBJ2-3,CASGHNTDTQYF